These 25 T cell receptor beta chains were all obtained from the same sample, sequenced in a study of T cells in Graves' hyperthyroidism and ophthalmopathy. Amplified TCR beta CDR3 regions derived from RNA transcripts. First-round RT-PCR with HTBI primers amplified the TCR CDR3 region. TCRdb reprocessed the multiplex PCR reads with MiXCR, giving one entry per CDR3 protein. This table has hundreds of thousands of distinct CDR3 sequences, approximately 16% appearing once. Input material: blood. These receptors came from a woman between 18 and 29 years old with Graves' ophthalmopathy.

The J gene is TRBJ1-2, the V gene TRBV13; possibly TRBD1 for D (6 bases). V was cut by 2 bases and J by 7 bases, with 14 bases left in between. The length of the CDR3 is 14 residues. CDR1 PRHDT and CDR2 FYEKMQ come from the germline V gene (reference sequence). This CDR3 is CASSLRGAKGGYTF. Written as DNA, the CDR3 is TGTGCCAGCAGCTTAAGGGGGGCGAAGGGTGGCTACACCTTC.

There are many counts of this clonotype. The chain links TRBV4-1 to TRBJ2-7, with 9 bases fitting TRBD2. Per germline, CDR1 MGHRA and CDR2 YSYEKL. The CDR3 extends over 15 amino acids. The junction had 9 bases not matched to a gene; V was cut back by 4 bases and J by 5 bases. The CDR3 region is CASSPLLAGADEQYF. CDR3 DNA: TGCGCCAGCAGCCCCCTTTTAGCGGGGGCGGACGAGCAGTACTTC.

In its sample, this clonotype was seen many times. This chain uses TRBV20-1 with TRBJ2-7, with a possible D match to TRBD1 (6 bases). In germline, CDR1 is DFQATT, CDR2 SNEGSKA (reference sequence). With 4 bases removed from V and 3 bases from J, the gap between germline ends came to 19 bases. This CDR3 region has 15 residues. Here the CDR3 DNA reads TGCAGTGCTAAACCAAAGGGGGAGATGCACTACGAGCAGTACTTC. Protein: CSAKPKGEMHYEQYF.

This clonotype was counted many times. The V gene is TRBV2, the J gene TRBJ1-6; tentative D call: TRBD1 (6 bases). The germline V gene has CDR1 SNHLY and CDR2 FYNNEI. This CDR3 contains 12 residues. V gave up 10 bases and J gave up 5 bases, with 9 bases separating them. CDR3 sequence reads: CAIGGNNSPLHF. CDR3 sequence (DNA): TGTGCCATCGGGGGCAATAATTCACCCCTCCACTTT.

Note on this clonotype: A much larger clone lies one base from this, so it may be a read error. DNA for the CDR3: TGTGCCAGTAGTATAGCGGCAGTCAGTAACACTGAAGCTTTCTTT. It codes for CASSIAAVSNTEAFF. The genes are TRBV19 and TRBJ1-1; unclear D gene. Germline V gives CDR1 LNHDA, CDR2 SQIVND (reference sequence). This CDR3 is 15 amino acids long. Trimming left V 1 base short and J 2 bases short, with 11 bases between. The whole variable domain, remainder taken from reference TRBV19 and TRBJ1-1, is DGGITQSPKYLFRKEGQNVTLSCEQNLNHDAMYWYRQDPGQGLRLIYYSQIVNDFQKGDIAEGYSVSREKKESFPLTVTSAQKNPTAFYLCASSIAAVSNTEAFFGQGTRLTVV.

This clonotype was found many times. This chain connects TRBV5-6 to TRBJ2-2, with a possible D match to TRBD2 (5 bases). The length of the CDR3 is 13 residues. V dropped 6 bases and J dropped 4 bases, with 10 bases sitting between them. Germline CDR1 is SGHDT and CDR2 is YYEEEE. CDR3 region: CASTGFGTGELFF. The CDR3 DNA sequence: TGTGCCAGCACGGGGTTTGGCACCGGGGAGCTGTTTTTT.

This clonotype was picked up many times. The chain couples TRBV10-2 to TRBJ2-5, with 10 bases identical to TRBD2. V trimming: 6 bases; J trimming: 2 bases; junction bases outside the gene matches: 9. This CDR3 is 16 amino acids long. CDR1 is WSHSY and CDR2 is SAAADI in the germline V gene. The CDR3 DNA reads as TGCGCCAGCAGCAGCGGGGGGGCCGGGGGGCAAGAGACCCAGTACTTC. Its protein product is CASSSGGAGGQETQYF.

This clonotype was seen many times. The chain carries TRBV28 and TRBJ2-6, with D hard to call. Germline V gives CDR1 MDHEN, CDR2 SYDVKM. V was clipped by 2 bases and J by 0 bases, with 8 bases between them. This CDR3 region has 16 residues. The CDR3 reads CASSLLTSSGANVLTF. For the CDR3, the DNA is TGTGCCAGCAGTTTACTGACATCCTCTGGGGCCAACGTCCTGACTTTC.

In its sample, this clonotype was seen many times. The CDR3 nucleotides read TGTGCCAGCAGCTTCGTCGCAGGTGACAGTGAGCAGTTCTTC. Protein product: CASSFVAGDSEQFF. The chain combines TRBV5-8 with TRBJ2-1; maybe TRBD1 (5 bases). The germline V gene has CDR1 SGHTS and CDR2 YDEGEE. The V and J ends lost 2 bases and 9 bases respectively, with 15 bases between them. This CDR3 region has 14 residues.

This clonotype was detected many times. At one end, the junction sequence differs from germline, possibly due to a read error. V usage is TRBV4-3 and J usage is TRBJ2-1; 11 bases fit TRBD2. Germline CDR1 and CDR2: LGHNA and YSLEER. The CDR3 is 17 residues long. This CDR3 reads CASSQALIAGGYNVQFF. In DNA, the CDR3 is TGCGCCAGCAGCCAAGCGCTAATAGCGGGAGGGTACAATGTGCAGTTCTTC.

This chain links TRBV2 with TRBJ1-2; no clear D gene. With 7 bases removed from V and 0 bases from J, the gap between germline ends came to 9 bases. The CDR3 runs to 13 residues. Germline CDR1 and CDR2: SNHLY and FYNNEI. CDR3 nucleotides: TGTGCCAGCATGGAGTCCTCTAACTATGGCTACACCTTC. As protein: CASMESSNYGYTF.

At least ten counts were recorded for this clonotype. The gene calls are TRBV28 and TRBJ2-3; 9 bases are a match to TRBD1. The CDR3 loop spans 15 amino acids. CDR1 is MDHEN, CDR2 SYDVKM, per germline. V gave up 6 bases and J gave up 6 bases; unmatched junction bases: 10. This CDR3 reads CASSRRTGAGDTQYF. The CDR3 bases are TGTGCCAGCAGCAGACGGACAGGGGCAGGGGATACGCAGTATTTT.

In this sample, this clonotype turned up many times. The chain uses TRBV5-1 and TRBJ2-7; D may be TRBD2 (5 bases). The V end was cut by 0 bases, the J end by 6 bases, with 13 bases between. The CDR3 covers 14 residues. The germline V gene has CDR1 SGHRS and CDR2 YFSETQ. CDR3: CASSLVGNRGEQYF. CDR3 coding DNA: TGCGCCAGCAGCTTGGTGGGGAACCGGGGCGAGCAGTACTTC.

Ten or more counts support this clonotype. The V gene is TRBV24-1, the J gene TRBJ2-3; 13 bases align to TRBD2. Losses at the gene ends were 5 bases for V and 1 base for J; bases not matched to a gene: 14. Per the germline V gene, CDR1 is KGHDR and CDR2 is SFDVKD. This CDR3 comprises 20 residues. The CDR3 sequence: CATSAKSGLAGLRGTDTQYF. Here the CDR3 DNA reads TGTGCCACCAGTGCAAAGTCGGGACTAGCGGGACTACGAGGCACAGATACGCAGTATTTT.

This clonotype was recorded many times. The chain is built from TRBV12-3 or TRBV12-4 and TRBJ1-1; 8 nucleotides match TRBD1. V was pared by 6 bases and J by 6 bases, with 9 bases of the junction left unmatched. The CDR3 totals 14 residues. As DNA, the CDR3 is TGTGCCAGCAGCCTAGGACAGGGTAGAGCTGAAGCTTTCTTT. Translating gives CASSLGQGRAEAFF.

As for this clonotype: The DNA is left out, because the CDR3 cannot be placed on it with certainty; the CDR3 is given as TCRdb lists it. The V call is TRBV27, the J call TRBJ1-5. CDR1 and CDR2 from the germline V gene are MNHEY and SMNVEV (reference sequence). With termini counted, the CDR3 has 23 amino acids. The CDR3 here is CASSTRLAGGLEQYFGPGQPQHF.

This clonotype was seen ten or more times. As DNA, the CDR3 is TGTGCCAGCGGACCCAATAGCAATCAGCCCCAGCATTTT. Its protein is CASGPNSNQPQHF. The chain joins TRBV3-1 to TRBJ1-5; D unresolved. Germline CDR1 and CDR2: LGHDT and YNNKEL (reference sequence). V was shortened by 8 bases and J by 0 bases, with 8 bases between the two germline ends. The CDR3 consists of 13 residues.

The sample holds many counts of this clonotype. The chain joins TRBV19 to TRBJ2-6, with D hard to call. Germline CDR1 reads LNHDA; CDR2 reads SQIVND (reference sequence). The CDR3 loop spans 15 amino acids. Trimming left V 8 bases short and J 2 bases short, with 13 bases between. The CDR3 sequence is CASANKLTGANVLTF. In nucleotides, the CDR3 is TGTGCCAGTGCAAATAAACTGACTGGGGCCAACGTCCTGACTTTC.

This clonotype was counted once. A read error is likely, as this CDR3 ends without the conserved phenylalanine or tryptophan. The V gene is TRBV5-1, the J gene TRBJ1-4, with D possibly TRBD1 on 5 matching bases. The CDR3 is made up of 14 amino acids. CDR1 and CDR2 from the germline V gene are SGHRS and YFSETQ. Trimming left V 3 bases short and J 3 bases short, with 9 bases between. CDR3 amino acids: CASSSGVANEKLFS. CDR3 DNA: TGCGCCAGCAGCTCGGGGGTGGCTAATGAAAAACTGTTTTCT.

In this sample, this clonotype turned up many times. This chain uses TRBV6-6 with TRBJ1-2; 9 bases match TRBD1. The CDR3 totals 15 residues. Losses at the gene ends were 0 bases for V and 2 bases for J; bases not matched to a gene: 1. Germline assignment: CDR1 MNHNY and CDR2 SVGAGI (reference sequence). The CDR3, as DNA: TGTGCCAGCAGTTACTCGGGACAGGGAAACTATGGCTACACCTTC. This codes for CASSYSGQGNYGYTF.

This clonotype has ten or more counts. This chain joins TRBV2 and TRBJ1-4; no firm D call. Between the trimmed V and J ends, which lost 3 bases and 6 bases, there was a span of 8 bases. CDR3 length: 13 amino acids. CDR1 SNHLY and CDR2 FYNNEI come from the germline V gene. The CDR3 reads CASSDRSHEKLFF. DNA of the CDR3: TGTGCCAGCAGTGACAGATCCCATGAAAAACTGTTTTTT.

The chain employs TRBV4-1 and TRBJ2-2; D is ambiguous. Germline V gene sequence: CDR1 MGHRA, CDR2 YSYEKL. The CDR3 runs to 14 residues. V shed 0 bases and J shed 5 bases, with 7 bases lying between them. The CDR3 is CASSQDRKTGELFF. The CDR3 nucleotides read TGCGCCAGCAGCCAAGACCGGAAGACCGGGGAGCTGTTTTTT.

This clonotype was observed many times. The chain combines TRBV2 with TRBJ2-3; D is undetermined. This CDR3 has 16 amino acids. Germline CDR1 and CDR2: SNHLY and FYNNEI. The ends were cut back, 2 bases at V and 0 bases at J, with 12 bases in the middle. DNA of the CDR3: TGTGCCAGCAGTGAAATAAACCTTTCTAGCACAGATACGCAGTATTTT. It is translated as CASSEINLSSTDTQYF.

This clonotype was counted only a few times. CDR3 nucleotide sequence: TGTGCCATCATTGGATCAGGAGATACGCAGTATTTT. This translates into CAIIGSGDTQYF. J is TRBJ2-3 and V is TRBV10-3; D remains ambiguous. CDR3 length: 12 residues. V shed 7 bases and J shed 5 bases, with 10 bases lying between them. Germline V gene data show CDR1 as ENHRY and CDR2 as SYGVKD.

This clonotype was counted at least ten times. This chain links TRBV6-1 with TRBJ1-1, with TRBD1 as a possible D gene (6 bases). CDR1 and CDR2 (germline): MNHNS, SASEGT. The length of the CDR3 is 15 residues. Trimming pared 7 bases from V and 0 bases from J, leaving 15 bases between. Written as DNA, the CDR3 is TGTGCCAGCATTTCGGGACAACACCTGAACACTGAAGCTTTCTTT. Amino acids: CASISGQHLNTEAFF.